The entry below gives a single TCR beta chain sequence along with its context. The antigen is undetermined. The data stem from a study of cytomegalovirus exposure and HLA in healthy donors. The PCR used 60 Vbeta and 13 Jbeta primers. Libraries were prepared by immunoSEQ multiplex PCR; TCRdb keeps only in-frame clonotypes and omits some of them. Of some 120,000 clones in the sample, around 64% were seen once. V shed 4 bases, J shed 0 bases, and the junction held 8 bases outside the gene matches. The germline V gene has CDR1 SGHDT and CDR2 YYEEEE. The CDR3 has 16 residues. The study's findings and limits: A later analysis found that most CMV-associated TCR beta chains appeared HLA-restricted. The study flagged 150 to 200 TCR beta chains as cytomegalovirus-associated.

V gene TRBV5-6 combines with J gene TRBJ2-3; 7 positions agree with TRBD2. This TCR was recovered from a woman between 25 and 40 years old in good health and CMV-seronegative. The sequenced sample was PBMCs. DNA for the CDR3: TGTGCCAGCAGCCGGGCGACGGGAGGTAGCACAGATACGCAGTATTTT. Translation gives CASSRATGGSTDTQYF.